This TCR beta chain derives from a study of blood T cell repertoires in COVID-19. Study details: In each case, the material was cDNA or gDNA derived from T cells, B-cell-depleted T cells, or PBMCs.

CDR3 length: 18 residues. Germline V CDR1 and CDR2: SNHLY, FYNNEI. V lost 6 bases to trimming and J lost 1 base; unmatched junction nucleotides: 14. Original data processing: From reference gene primer amplification, estimates of nucleated cell counts were derived. The table came from immunoSEQ multiplex PCR; TCRdb's copy has only in-frame clones and leaves some out. The V and J calls and clone size were taken over from that table, and D and trimming were inferred from the DNA. The table lists 130,000 or so clones, approximately 84% of them singletons. The sequenced sample consisted of peripheral blood. The origin of this receptor is a woman older than 75 with acute or convalescent COVID-19. The chain is built from TRBV2 and TRBJ2-5; 10 bases fit TRBD2. The CDR3 reads CASRPPGLALALQETQYF. CDR3 coding DNA: TGTGCCAGCAGGCCACCGGGACTAGCGTTAGCCCTCCAAGAGACCCAGTACTTC.